Listed here is a single TCR beta chain. Its antigen is not yet known. Per-base qualities were not stored, and no clone one base away is much larger. These data come from a study of blood T cell repertoires in COVID-19 (dated by TCRdb to 2018 to 2021). About the investigation overall: The collaborator samples originated in the United States, Italy and Spain and spanned the acute and convalescent phases of COVID-19. The dataset comprised deeply sampled blood TCRbeta repertoires from subjects exposed to, actively infected with, or recovered from COVID-19. The repertoires were released in a freely available public database intended as a resource for research on the immune response to SARS-CoV-2. The prospective study material was composed of cDNA or gDNA derived from T cells, B-cell-depleted T cells, or PBMCs. The sample metadata nearly always contained a de-identified subject ID, COVID-19 status, age in years and sex. Samples came from the ongoing ImmuneRACE study (first 160 participants) plus 1,254 subjects from 6 global collaborators. Where available, HLA class I and class II types were taken from metadata supplied by the sample provider and were not determined by assay-based typing. What the study reported, not specific to this receptor: Clinical and demographic metadata were provided uncurated, with the amount varying by source and participant.

Unmatched junction bases come to 3, with V trimmed by 4 bases and J by 5 bases. The CDR3, from cysteine to phenylalanine, totals 14 residues. CDR3 DNA only is kept here, 42 bases in frame from base 1. CDR1 KGHSH and CDR2 LQKENI are derived from the germline V gene. The immunoSEQ Assay, a bias-controlled multiplex PCR, was used to amplify TCRbeta CDR3 regions from genomic DNA. The original methods were these. Within the assay, amplification of reference gene primers was used to estimate how many nucleated cells each sample contained. To quantify the absolute abundance of each unique TCRbeta CDR3 rearrangement, sequence reads were collapsed and filtered. For each sample, productive Simpson clonality was calculated as the square root of Simpson's diversity index over productive rearrangements. As stored in TCRdb, this immuneACCESS dataset retains in-frame rearrangements with V and J assigned. A fraction of the clones does not appear; measured against another copy, unresolved V genes explain less than half of the discrepancy, and the remainder lacks a known reason. V, J and clone size reflect that table, while D and trimming were determined from the DNA. For this sample the table gives some 160,000 clones, of which 84% were detected only once. Nearly 8% of the sample belongs to the ten largest clones.

Enrolling through a virtual design, the prospective study's participants ranged in age from roughly 18 to 95 years and lived across roughly 24 United States geographic areas. In the prospective study, participants were assigned to cohorts based on the clinical history participants reported in a screening survey and a study questionnaire. Recovered participants in ImmuneRACE Cohort 3 were defined by two consecutive negative NP/OP PCR tests, clearance by a healthcare professional, or resolution of symptoms. In the prospective study, mobile phlebotomists collected whole blood, serum and a nasopharyngeal or oropharyngeal swab from each participant. Prospective study participants could optionally give additional blood draws and questionnaires over an approximately 2-month period. Prospective study blood samples were shipped either frozen or at room temperature before DNA extraction.

Material: PBMCs or T cells enriched from blood (not recorded which). The V and J genes are TRBV18 and TRBJ1-4; TRBD1 lines up with 8 middle nucleotides. The receptor was isolated from a woman in her forties or fifties who had recovered from COVID-19. For the CDR3, the sequence is CASSLGTGNEKLFF. DNA sequence: TGTGCCAGCTCACTCGGGACAGGAAATGAAAAACTGTTTTTT.